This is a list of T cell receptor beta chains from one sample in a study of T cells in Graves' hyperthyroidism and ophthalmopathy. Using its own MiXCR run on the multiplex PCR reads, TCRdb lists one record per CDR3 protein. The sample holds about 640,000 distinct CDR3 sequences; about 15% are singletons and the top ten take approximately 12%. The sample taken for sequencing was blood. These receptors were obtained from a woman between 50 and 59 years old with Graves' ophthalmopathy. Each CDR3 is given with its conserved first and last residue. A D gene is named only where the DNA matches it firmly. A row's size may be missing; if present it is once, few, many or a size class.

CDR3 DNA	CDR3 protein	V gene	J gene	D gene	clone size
TGTGCTAGCAGCTTAGCGAAAAGCTCCTACAATGAGCAGTTCTTC	CASSLAKSSYNEQFF	TRBV7-7	TRBJ2-1	NA	few
TGTGCCAGCAGCCCCACAGGGAGGGCCTACAATGAGCAGTTCTTC	CASSPTGRAYNEQFF	TRBV11-3	TRBJ2-1	NA	many
TGTGCCTGGAGGGGGAGTTGGAAACACGAGCAGTACTTC	CAWRGSWKHEQYF	TRBV30	TRBJ2-7	NA	many
TGCAGTGCTAGGACAGGGGCTCTCTCTGGGGCCAACGTCCTGACTTTC	CSARTGALSGANVLTF	TRBV20-1	TRBJ2-6	TRBD1	NA
TGTGCCAGCAGCTTAAGGGCAGAGTCCACTAGCACAGATACGCAGTATTTT	CASSLRAESTSTDTQYF	TRBV7-8	TRBJ2-3	NA	NA
TGCGCCAGCAGCCAAGATTTCAGGCTAGCGGGTCTCAGTGCCCGGTACGAGCAGTACTTC	CASSQDFRLAGLSARYEQYF	TRBV4-1	TRBJ2-7	TRBD2	few
TGCAGTGCTAGAAGAAAGCTCGGAACTGCCATTAGTCAGCCCCAGCATTTT	CSARRKLGTAISQPQHF	TRBV20-1	TRBJ1-5	NA	few
TGCGCCAGCAGCGGTCGGACAGGGTTGTCTGAAAAACTGTTTTTT	CASSGRTGLSEKLFF	TRBV5-1	TRBJ1-4	TRBD1	once
TGTGCCAGCAGCCAACAAGGACAGGGGTGGGAGACCCAGTACTTC	CASSQQGQGWETQYF	TRBV4-2	TRBJ2-5	TRBD1	NA
TGTGCCATCAGTGGGACGGACGGCTCCACCGGGGAGCTGTTTTTT	CAISGTDGSTGELFF	TRBV10-3	TRBJ2-2	NA	few
TGTGCCAGCAGCTTTGGGACAGCGCTTAATCAGCCCCAGCATTTT	CASSFGTALNQPQHF	TRBV7-2	TRBJ1-5	TRBD1	NA
TGCGCCAGCAGCCAAGGGGCGGGAGGCGCCATTGAGCAGTTCTTC	CASSQGAGGAIEQFF	TRBV4-3	TRBJ2-1	TRBD2	few
TGTGCCAGCAGCCAACTAGCGGGAGGCTATAGCTCCTACAATGAGCAGTTCTTC	CASSQLAGGYSSYNEQFF	TRBV7-2	TRBJ2-1	TRBD2	many
TGTGCCAGCAGCGTAGCGGCAGGGGCAGTCACAGATACGCAGTATTTT	CASSVAAGAVTDTQYF	TRBV9	TRBJ2-3	NA	NA
TGTGCCAGCAGTTTCAGGGGGACAGGGGAGCAGTACTTC	CASSFRGTGEQYF	TRBV27	TRBJ2-7	TRBD1	few
TGTGCCAGCAGTTTAGGTTTAGGGGGCCTCTATGGCTACACCTTC	CASSLGLGGLYGYTF	TRBV28	TRBJ1-2	TRBD1	many
TGCAGTGCTAGGAGGGTTTTGAGCGCGGGGAGGTACAATGAGCAGTTCTTC	CSARRVLSAGRYNEQFF	TRBV20-1	TRBJ2-1	NA	many